The 29 T cell receptor beta chains below all came from one sample that was sequenced in a study of cytomegalovirus exposure and HLA in healthy donors. The PCR employed 60 Vbeta primers together with 13 Jbeta primers. TCRdb keeps only in-frame clones here, not all; method: immunoSEQ multiplex PCR. Among approximately 160,000 clones listed, 75% to 80% were seen once. The sequencing sample was made of PBMCs. These receptors all come from a woman aged 40-49 years in good health and CMV-seropositive.

The chain combines TRBV7-9 with TRBJ1-2; 8 bases line up with TRBD1. The V segment lost 5 bases and the J segment 7 bases; nucleotides outside the gene matches: 9. The germline gives CDR1 SEHNR, CDR2 FQNEAQ (reference sequence). This CDR3 has 14 amino acids. The CDR3 DNA reads as TGTGCCAGCAGCGCTACAGGGGGAAAAGGTGGCTACACCTTC. Translated: CASSATGGKGGYTF.

This chain connects TRBV19 to TRBJ1-1, with no clear D. Germline V gene lookup returns CDR1 LNHDA and CDR2 SQIVND (reference sequence). The CDR3 length is 14 residues. V was pared by 3 bases and J by 1 base, with 9 bases between. CDR3 sequence: CASSISLRNTEAFF. The CDR3 coding sequence is TGTGCCAGTAGTATTAGTTTACGGAACACTGAAGCTTTCTTT.

This rearrangement joins TRBV6-5 to TRBJ2-5, with TRBD2 identical over 9 bases. The CDR3 contains 13 residues. V trimming: 7 bases; J trimming: 4 bases; junction bases outside the gene matches: 4. Germline values: CDR1 MNHEY, CDR2 SVGAGI. CDR3 nucleotides: TGTGCCAGCACTCCGCGGGGGGGAGAGACCCAGTACTTC. Protein: CASTPRGGETQYF.

The genes are TRBV7-7 and TRBJ1-5; D is ambiguous. Trimming took 7 bases from V and 7 from J, leaving 11 bases between them. The CDR3 loop spans 12 amino acids. Germline V gives CDR1 SSHAT, CDR2 FNYEAQ (reference sequence). The CDR3 region has the DNA TGTGCCAGCATTTCTGAGGGCCAGCCCCAGCATTTT. Encoded protein: CASISEGQPQHF. The full variable domain, rest sourced from reference TRBV7-7 and TRBJ1-5, is GAGVSQSPRYKVTKRGQDVTLRCDPISSHATLYWYQQALGQGPEFLTYFNYEAQPDKSGLPSDRFSAERPEGSISTLTIQRTEQRDSAMYRCASISEGQPQHFGDGTRLSIL.

The chain joins TRBV23-1 to TRBJ1-1, with unresolved D. TRBV23-1 carries the ORF label, with uncertain function. With 6 bases removed from V and 1 base from J, the gap between germline ends came to 12 bases. The CDR3 sequence is 14 residues long. The CDR3 region has the DNA TGCGCCAGCAGCAGCCCCCGAGGGAACACTGAAGCTTTCTTT. The encoded protein is CASSSPRGNTEAFF.

The chain is built from TRBV15 and TRBJ2-5, with D uncertain. V was cut by 0 bases and J by 5 bases, with 4 bases left in between. The germline gives CDR1 LNHNV, CDR2 YYDKDF (reference sequence). The CDR3 is made up of 12 amino acids. The CDR3 DNA is TGTGCCACCAGCAGAGATCGGGAGACCCAGTACTTC. Translation gives CATSRDRETQYF.

The CDR3: CATSRANRAGLTDTQYF. The CDR3, as DNA: TGTGCCACCAGCAGAGCAAACCGAGCGGGACTCACAGATACGCAGTATTTT. This rearrangement joins TRBV15 to TRBJ2-3, with 7 bases fitting TRBD2. Germline assignment: CDR1 LNHNV and CDR2 YYDKDF (reference sequence). CDR3 length equals 17 residues. V shed 1 base, J shed 2 bases, and the junction held 9 bases outside the gene matches.

The J gene is TRBJ1-2, the V gene TRBV29-1; D not resolved. Per germline, CDR1 SQVTM and CDR2 ANQGSEA. Between the trimmed V and J ends, which lost 4 bases and 3 bases, there was a span of 9 bases. The CDR3 covers 12 residues. This chain's CDR3 is CSVVLGDYGYTF. The DNA of the CDR3 is TGCAGCGTTGTTCTGGGAGACTATGGCTACACCTTC.

Only a few counts were recorded for this clone. The genes are TRBV30 and TRBJ2-5, with 9 bases identical to TRBD2. V lost 4 bases, J lost 2 bases, and 11 bases stayed unmatched. This CDR3 has 16 amino acids. Per the germline V gene, CDR1 is GTSNPN and CDR2 is SVGIG (reference sequence). The CDR3 sequence is CAWTPGLARGQETQYF. Here the CDR3 DNA reads TGTGCCTGGACCCCAGGACTAGCGAGGGGACAAGAGACCCAGTACTTC.

This clone was counted a single time. This rearrangement joins TRBV7-2 to TRBJ1-4, with 12 positions matching TRBD1. This CDR3 is built from 19 residues. The germline CDR1 and CDR2 sequences are SGHTA and FQGNSA. Losses at the gene ends were 5 bases for V and 2 bases for J; bases not matched to a gene: 12. The CDR3: CASSAKAGQGASTNEKLFF. The CDR3 DNA reads as TGTGCCAGCAGCGCGAAAGCGGGACAGGGGGCCTCGACTAATGAAAAACTGTTTTTT.

The rearrangement joins TRBV10-3 to TRBJ1-1; tentatively, D is TRBD1 (6 bases). Per the germline V gene, CDR1 is ENHRY and CDR2 is SYGVKD. Trimming left V 6 bases short and J 5 bases short, with 22 bases between. The CDR3 extends over 16 amino acids. The CDR3 spells CAIRPQIQTGRTEAFF. The CDR3 DNA sequence: TGTGCCATCAGGCCCCAAATTCAAACAGGGCGAACTGAAGCTTTCTTT.

This sequence joins TRBV6-5 and TRBJ1-2; 8 nucleotides match TRBD1. The CDR3 is 13 amino acids. V trimming: 6 bases; J trimming: 1 base; junction bases outside the gene matches: 1. The germline V gene encodes CDR1 MNHEY and CDR2 SVGAGI. The CDR3 reads CASRTGVNYGYTF. The CDR3 nucleotides are TGTGCCAGCAGGACAGGGGTTAACTATGGCTACACCTTC.

The chain uses TRBV29-1 and TRBJ1-3; no definite D call. The CDR3 extends over 13 amino acids. The germline gives CDR1 SQVTM, CDR2 ANQGSEA. V was shortened by 0 bases and J by 4 bases, with 7 bases between the two germline ends. The CDR3 spells CSVEEQSGNTIYF. Written as DNA, the CDR3 is TGCAGCGTTGAAGAACAATCAGGAAACACCATATATTTT.

As for this clone: The junction departs from germline at one end; a sequencing error may be responsible. The chain employs TRBV9 and TRBJ2-5; 9 bases agree with TRBD2. The CDR3 consists of 13 residues. Germline CDR1 reads SGDLS; CDR2 reads YYNGEE. The CDR3 protein is CASSPSGAGGPHF. Here the CDR3 DNA reads TGTGCCAGCAGCCCGAGCGGGGCGGGAGGGCCCCACTTC.

V gene TRBV7-9 combines with J gene TRBJ2-3; 8 bases match TRBD2. The germline gives CDR1 SEHNR, CDR2 FQNEAQ (reference sequence). The CDR3 contains 16 residues. The ends lost 2 bases at V and 0 bases at J; junction bases unmatched: 4. The CDR3 DNA sequence: TGTGCCAGCAGCTTAAGGGCTAGCGGGAGCACAGATACGCAGTATTTT. It codes for CASSLRASGSTDTQYF. Supplemented by reference TRBV7-9 and TRBJ2-3, the full variable domain reads DTGVSQNPRHKITKRGQNVTFRCDPISEHNRLYWYRQTLGQGPEFLTYFQNEAQLEKSRLLSDRFSAERPKGSFSTLEIQRTEQGDSAMYLCASSLRASGSTDTQYFGPGTRLTVL.

The chain uses TRBV6-5 and TRBJ2-3; the D gene is possibly TRBD1 (5 bases). Germline CDR1 MNHEY, CDR2 SVGAGI. This CDR3 contains 14 residues. The germline V and J ends were trimmed by 0 bases and 2 bases, with 6 bases remaining between them. The CDR3 coding sequence is TGTGCCAGCAGTTACTCGACAGTCACAGATACGCAGTATTTT. This gives the protein CASSYSTVTDTQYF.

This rearrangement joins TRBV4-1 to TRBJ1-3; TRBD1 matches 9 bases. Trimming removed 4 bases from V and 4 bases from J; junction bases left unmatched: 5. Germline V gene lookup returns CDR1 MGHRA and CDR2 YSYEKL. The CDR3 runs 15 residues. This CDR3 reads CASSPGTGNGNTIYF. The CDR3 coding sequence is TGCGCCAGCAGCCCAGGGACAGGGAACGGAAACACCATATATTTT.

This clone turned up a few times. The rearrangement joins TRBV6-1 to TRBJ1-5, with TRBD1 matching 9 bases. V was clipped by 4 bases and J by 3 bases; unmatched bases: 4. Germline V lookup: CDR1 MNHNS, CDR2 SASEGT. This CDR3 has 15 amino acids. In nucleotides, the CDR3 is TGTGCCAGCAGTGTGGACAGGGGTTACAATCAGCCCCAGCATTTT. Translated, it gives CASSVDRGYNQPQHF.

CDR3 amino acids: CASSFRDRAWPEAFF. The CDR3 nucleotides are TGTGCCAGCAGCTTCCGGGACAGGGCCTGGCCTGAAGCTTTCTTT. V usage is TRBV7-2 and J usage is TRBJ1-1; TRBD1 matches 9 bases. Trimming at V came to 3 bases and at J to 6 bases, leaving 8 bases not matched to a gene. Germline V gives CDR1 SGHTA, CDR2 FQGNSA. The CDR3 totals 15 residues.

The chain couples TRBV7-9 to TRBJ2-3; 13 bases map to TRBD2. V trimming: 5 bases; J trimming: 2 bases; junction bases outside the gene matches: 4. The germline CDR1 and CDR2 sequences are SEHNR and FQNEAQ (reference sequence). The CDR3 is 16 amino acids. DNA of the CDR3: TGTGCCAGCAGCATCGGGACTAGCGGGATCACAGATACGCAGTATTTT. This codes for CASSIGTSGITDTQYF.

There are a few counts of this clone. This chain connects TRBV5-8 to TRBJ2-7; 8 bases are shared with TRBD1. V dropped 4 bases and J dropped 4; count of bases not matched to a gene: 7. The CDR3 loop spans 14 amino acids. The germline CDR1 and CDR2 sequences are SGHTS and YDEGEE. CDR3 sequence reads: CASSAGTGPYEQYF. The CDR3 DNA reads as TGTGCCAGCAGCGCCGGGACAGGACCTTACGAGCAGTACTTC. Together with reference TRBV5-8 and TRBJ2-7, the CDR3 gives the full variable domain: EAGVTQSPTHLIKTRGQQATLRCSPISGHTSVYWYQQALGLGLQFLLWYDEGEERNRGNFPPRFSGRQFPNYSSELNVNALELEDSALYLCASSAGTGPYEQYFGPGTRLTVT.

V is TRBV29-1 and J is TRBJ2-7; 7 bases are shared with TRBD1. Germline CDR1 SQVTM, CDR2 ANQGSEA. The trim removed 4 bases at V and 5 bases at J, leaving 11 bases unmatched. The CDR3 is 14 residues long. CDR3 sequence: CSVGRGDSQHEQYF. DNA of the CDR3: TGCAGCGTTGGTAGAGGGGACAGTCAACACGAGCAGTACTTC.

The genes are TRBV19 and TRBJ2-7; tentative D call: TRBD1 (5 bases). The V gene's germline CDR1 is LNHDA and CDR2 SQIVND (reference sequence). The CDR3 is 14 amino acids. V was trimmed by 3 bases and J by 1 base, leaving 10 bases between them. CDR3 region: CASSIDDSSYEQYF. The CDR3 nucleotides read TGTGCCAGTAGTATTGATGACAGTTCCTACGAGCAGTACTTC.

The chain links TRBV6-6 to TRBJ2-3; 7 positions agree with TRBD1. The V gene's germline CDR1 is MNHNY and CDR2 SVGAGI (reference sequence). The V segment lost 6 bases and the J segment 3 bases; nucleotides outside the gene matches: 12. CDR3 length: 16 amino acids. The chain's CDR3 is CASRPSQGFGTDTQYF. The CDR3 coding sequence is TGTGCCAGCAGACCATCACAGGGGTTTGGTACAGATACGCAGTATTTT.

This chain links TRBV5-1 with TRBJ1-4, with 9 bases that match TRBD1. This CDR3 spans 16 amino acids. CDR1 is SGHRS and CDR2 is YFSETQ in the germline V gene. V lost 4 bases, J lost 7 bases, and 11 bases stayed unmatched. The DNA for the CDR3 is TGCGCCAGCAGCGGTCCCGGGACAGGGAGGGCTGAAAAACTGTTTTTT. Its translation is CASSGPGTGRAEKLFF.

This chain joins TRBV5-1 and TRBJ1-2; 9 bases are shared with TRBD1. The CDR3 extends over 15 amino acids. CDR1 and CDR2 (germline): SGHRS, YFSETQ. Germline trimming cut 3 bases from V and 3 bases from J; bases unmatched to any gene: 6. The CDR3, as DNA: TGCGCCAGCAGCTCCGGACAGGGGTGGGACTATGGCTACACCTTC. Encoded protein: CASSSGQGWDYGYTF.

V and J are TRBV11-3 and TRBJ2-7; TRBD2 aligns across 10 bases. Germline trimming cut 3 bases from V and 3 bases from J; bases unmatched to any gene: 5. Germline V lookup: CDR1 SGHNT, CDR2 YENEEA. CDR3 size: 15 residues. DNA of the CDR3: TGTGCCAGCAGCTTGCCGACTAGCGGGCGCTACGAGCAGTACTTC. This codes for CASSLPTSGRYEQYF.

The chain recombines TRBV7-9 with TRBJ1-1; 7 bases match TRBD1. The V and J ends lost 4 bases and 1 base, in that order; junction bases with no gene match: 6. The CDR3 is 15 residues long. The V gene's germline CDR1 is SEHNR and CDR2 FQNEAQ (reference sequence). The CDR3 protein is CASSSPGQKNTEAFF. DNA for the CDR3: TGTGCCAGCAGCTCCCCGGGACAGAAGAACACTGAAGCTTTCTTT.

The chain links TRBV5-6 to TRBJ2-5; TRBD1 matches at 12 bases. Judging by the DNA end, TRBJ2-7 fits better; the J call may be wrong. In germline, CDR1 is SGHDT, CDR2 YYEEEE. The CDR3 consists of 16 residues. This CDR3 is CASSLGTGGLYYEQYF. In nucleotides, the CDR3 is TGTGCCAGCAGCCTAGGGACAGGGGGCCTTTACTACGAGCAGTACTTC.